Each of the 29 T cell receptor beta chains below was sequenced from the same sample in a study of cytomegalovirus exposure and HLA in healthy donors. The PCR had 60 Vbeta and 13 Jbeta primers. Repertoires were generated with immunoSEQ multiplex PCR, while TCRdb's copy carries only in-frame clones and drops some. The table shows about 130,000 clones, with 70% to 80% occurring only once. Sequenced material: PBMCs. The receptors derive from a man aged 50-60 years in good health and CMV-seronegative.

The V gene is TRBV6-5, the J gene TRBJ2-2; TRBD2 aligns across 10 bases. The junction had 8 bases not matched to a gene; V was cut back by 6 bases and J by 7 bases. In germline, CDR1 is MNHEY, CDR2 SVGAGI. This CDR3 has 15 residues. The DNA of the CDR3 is TGTGCCAGCAGGCCCGGGACTAGCGTGGGCGGGGAGCTGTTTTTT. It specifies CASRPGTSVGGELFF.

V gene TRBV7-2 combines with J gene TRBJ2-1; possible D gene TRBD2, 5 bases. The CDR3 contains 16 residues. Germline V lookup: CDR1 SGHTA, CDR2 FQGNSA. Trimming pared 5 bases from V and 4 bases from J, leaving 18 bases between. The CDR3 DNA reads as TGTGCCAGCAGCAGCTTAGGTATAGCGAGTTACAATGAGCAGTTCTTC. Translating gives CASSSLGIASYNEQFF.

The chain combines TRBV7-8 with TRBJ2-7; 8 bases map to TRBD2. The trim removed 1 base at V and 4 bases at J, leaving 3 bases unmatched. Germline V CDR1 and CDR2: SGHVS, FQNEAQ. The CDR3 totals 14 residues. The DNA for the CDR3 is TGTGCCAGCAGCTTAGGACTAGCGTTGTACGAGCAGTACTTC. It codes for CASSLGLALYEQYF.

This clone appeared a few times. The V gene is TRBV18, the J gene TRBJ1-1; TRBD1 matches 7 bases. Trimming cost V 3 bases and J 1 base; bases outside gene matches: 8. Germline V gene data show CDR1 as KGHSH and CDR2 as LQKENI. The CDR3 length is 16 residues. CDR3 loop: CASSPRGTDQNTEAFF. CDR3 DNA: TGTGCCAGCTCACCTAGGGGGACAGATCAGAACACTGAAGCTTTCTTT.

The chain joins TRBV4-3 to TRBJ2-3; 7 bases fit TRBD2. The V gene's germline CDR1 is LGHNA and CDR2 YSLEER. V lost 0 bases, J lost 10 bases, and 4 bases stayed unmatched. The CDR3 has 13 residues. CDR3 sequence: CASSQDGREPQYF. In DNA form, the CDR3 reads TGCGCCAGCAGCCAAGATGGGAGGGAGCCGCAGTATTTT.

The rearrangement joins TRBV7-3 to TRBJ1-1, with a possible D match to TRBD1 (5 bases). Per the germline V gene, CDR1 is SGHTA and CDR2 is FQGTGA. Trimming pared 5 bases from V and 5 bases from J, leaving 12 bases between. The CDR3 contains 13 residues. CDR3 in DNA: TGTGCCAGCAGCGCGGGGGGGGTTACTGAAGCTTTCTTT. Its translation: CASSAGGVTEAFF. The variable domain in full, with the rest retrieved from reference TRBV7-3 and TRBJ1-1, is GAGVSQTPSNKVTEKGKYVELRCDPISGHTALYWYRQSLGQGPEFLIYFQGTGAADDSGLPNDRFFAVRPEGSVSTLKIQRTERGDSAVYLCASSAGGVTEAFFGQGTRLTVV.

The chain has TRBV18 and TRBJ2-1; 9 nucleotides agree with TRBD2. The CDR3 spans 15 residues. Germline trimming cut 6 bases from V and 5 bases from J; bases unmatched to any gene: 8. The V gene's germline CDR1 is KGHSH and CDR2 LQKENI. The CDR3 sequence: CASSQRLAVDNEQFF. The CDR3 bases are TGTGCCAGCTCGCAAAGACTAGCGGTTGACAATGAGCAGTTCTTC.

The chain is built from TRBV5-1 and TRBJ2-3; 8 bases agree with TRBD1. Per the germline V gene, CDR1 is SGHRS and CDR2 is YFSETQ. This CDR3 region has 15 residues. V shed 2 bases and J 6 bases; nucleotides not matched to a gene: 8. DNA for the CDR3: TGCGCCAGCAGCTTTCGTGACAGGGGTGTCGATACGCAGTATTTT. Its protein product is CASSFRDRGVDTQYF.

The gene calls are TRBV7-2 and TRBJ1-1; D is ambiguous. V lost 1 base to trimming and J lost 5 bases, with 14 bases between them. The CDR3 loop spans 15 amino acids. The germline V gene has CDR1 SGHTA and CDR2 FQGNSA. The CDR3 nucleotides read TGTGCCAGCAGCTTAGTAATGGGCGGAGGGACTGAAGCTTTCTTT. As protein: CASSLVMGGGTEAFF. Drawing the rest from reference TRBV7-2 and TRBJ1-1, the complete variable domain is GAGVSQSPSNKVTEKGKDVELRCDPISGHTALYWYRQSLGQGLEFLIYFQGNSAPDKSGLPSDRFSAERTGGSVSTLTIQRTQQEDSAVYLCASSLVMGGGTEAFFGQGTRLTVV.

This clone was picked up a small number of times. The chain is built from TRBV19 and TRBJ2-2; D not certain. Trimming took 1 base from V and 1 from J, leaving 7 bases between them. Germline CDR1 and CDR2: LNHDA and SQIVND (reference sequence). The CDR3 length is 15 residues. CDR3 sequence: CASSIVLVNTGELFF. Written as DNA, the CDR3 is TGTGCCAGTAGTATAGTACTCGTGAACACCGGGGAGCTGTTTTTT.

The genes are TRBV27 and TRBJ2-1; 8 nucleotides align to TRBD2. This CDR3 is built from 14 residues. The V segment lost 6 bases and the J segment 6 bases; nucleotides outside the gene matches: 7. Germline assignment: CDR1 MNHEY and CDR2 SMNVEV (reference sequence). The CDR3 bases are TGTGCCAGCAGGGGGACTAGTCGGTCCAATGAGCAGTTCTTC. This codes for CASRGTSRSNEQFF.

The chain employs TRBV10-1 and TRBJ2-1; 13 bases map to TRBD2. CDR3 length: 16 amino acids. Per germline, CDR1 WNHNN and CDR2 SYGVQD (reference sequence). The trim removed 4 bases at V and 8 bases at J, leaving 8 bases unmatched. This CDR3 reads CASSGTSGRKIYEQFF. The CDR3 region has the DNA TGCGCCAGCAGTGGGACTAGCGGGAGAAAAATATATGAGCAGTTCTTC.

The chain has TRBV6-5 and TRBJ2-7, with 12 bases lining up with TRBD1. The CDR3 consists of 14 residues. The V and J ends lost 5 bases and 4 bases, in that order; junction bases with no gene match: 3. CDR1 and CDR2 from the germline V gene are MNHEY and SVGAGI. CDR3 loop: CASSKGQGAYEQYF. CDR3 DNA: TGTGCCAGCAGTAAGGGACAGGGGGCATACGAGCAGTACTTC.

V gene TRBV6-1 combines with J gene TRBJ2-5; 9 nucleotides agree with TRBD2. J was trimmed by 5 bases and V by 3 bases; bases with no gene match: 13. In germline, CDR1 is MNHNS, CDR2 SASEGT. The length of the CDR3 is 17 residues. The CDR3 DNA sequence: TGTGCCAGCAGTGATTCGTGGGTAGCGGGAGTCAGGGAGACCCAGTACTTC. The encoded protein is CASSDSWVAGVRETQYF.

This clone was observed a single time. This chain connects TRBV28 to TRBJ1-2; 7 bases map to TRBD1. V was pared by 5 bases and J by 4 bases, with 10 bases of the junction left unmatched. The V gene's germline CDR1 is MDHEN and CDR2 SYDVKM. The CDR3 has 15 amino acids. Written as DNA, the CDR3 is TGTGCCAGCAGTCCTACAGGGGTTCGGGGCTATGGCTACACCTTC. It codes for CASSPTGVRGYGYTF.

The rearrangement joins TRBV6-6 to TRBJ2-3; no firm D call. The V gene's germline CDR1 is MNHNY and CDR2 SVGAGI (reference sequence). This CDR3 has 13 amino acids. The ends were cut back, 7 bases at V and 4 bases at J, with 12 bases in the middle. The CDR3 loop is CASTPNLADTQYF. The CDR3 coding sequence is TGTGCCAGCACTCCCAACTTGGCAGATACGCAGTATTTT.

CDR3 DNA: TGCGCCAGCAGCCTTTATCGGGAGTCACCCTACGAGCAGTACTTC. Translating it yields CASSLYRESPYEQYF. The chain couples TRBV4-1 to TRBJ2-7; TRBD2 is a possible D gene (6 bases). Deletions cut 4 bases from V and 2 bases from J, with 15 bases between. This CDR3 region has 15 residues. The germline V gene has CDR1 MGHRA and CDR2 YSYEKL.

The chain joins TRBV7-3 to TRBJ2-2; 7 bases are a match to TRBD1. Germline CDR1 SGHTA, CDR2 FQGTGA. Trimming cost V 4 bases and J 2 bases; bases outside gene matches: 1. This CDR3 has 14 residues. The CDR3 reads CASSWDSNTGELFF. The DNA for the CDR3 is TGTGCCAGCAGCTGGGACAGTAACACCGGGGAGCTGTTTTTT.

For the CDR3, the DNA is TGTGCCAGCAGCTACCCGGTCCTCCAGGCCGGGGAGCTGTTTTTT. Protein sequence: CASSYPVLQAGELFF. The chain is built from TRBV7-9 and TRBJ2-2, with D unclear. The CDR3 consists of 15 residues. Germline V gene lookup returns CDR1 SEHNR and CDR2 FQNEAQ (reference sequence). Trimming took off 4 bases at V and 6 bases at J, with 15 bases between the two ends.

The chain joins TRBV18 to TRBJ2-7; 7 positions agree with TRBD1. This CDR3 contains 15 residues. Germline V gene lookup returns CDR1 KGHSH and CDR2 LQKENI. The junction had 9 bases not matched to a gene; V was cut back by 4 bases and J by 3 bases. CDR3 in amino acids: CASSLEGTANYEQYF. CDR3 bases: TGTGCCAGCTCACTAGAAGGGACAGCCAACTACGAGCAGTACTTC.

CDR3 in DNA: TGTGCCAGCAAAACTAGCGAGAACACCGGGGAGCTGTTTTTT. Its translation is CASKTSENTGELFF. The rearrangement links TRBV2 to TRBJ2-2, with TRBD2 matching 7 bases. The CDR3 consists of 14 residues. Germline-derived CDR1 and CDR2 are SNHLY and FYNNEI. J was trimmed by 1 base and V by 7 bases; bases with no gene match: 3.

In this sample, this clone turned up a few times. The CDR3 reads CASSLGGGGGGYEQYF. CDR3 coding DNA: TGTGCCAGCAGTTTAGGGGGCGGAGGGGGCGGGTACGAGCAGTACTTC. This chain connects TRBV27 to TRBJ2-7; maybe TRBD1 (7 bases). The V end was cut by 2 bases, the J end by 4 bases, with 18 bases between. The germline gives CDR1 MNHEY, CDR2 SMNVEV (reference sequence). This CDR3 contains 16 residues.

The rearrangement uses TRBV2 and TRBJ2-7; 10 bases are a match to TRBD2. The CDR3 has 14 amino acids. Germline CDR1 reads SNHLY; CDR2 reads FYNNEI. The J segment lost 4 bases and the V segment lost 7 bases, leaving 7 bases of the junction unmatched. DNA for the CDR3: TGTGCCAGCAACATAGCTAGCGGGAGTTACGAGCAGTACTTC. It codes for CASNIASGSYEQYF.

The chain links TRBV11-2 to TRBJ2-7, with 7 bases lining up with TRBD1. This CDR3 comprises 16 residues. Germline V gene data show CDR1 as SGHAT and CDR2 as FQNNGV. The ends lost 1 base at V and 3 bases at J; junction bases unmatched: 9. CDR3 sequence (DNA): TGTGCCAGCAGCTTAGGGTCAGGGGGAGTAAGCTACGAGCAGTACTTC. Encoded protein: CASSLGSGGVSYEQYF.

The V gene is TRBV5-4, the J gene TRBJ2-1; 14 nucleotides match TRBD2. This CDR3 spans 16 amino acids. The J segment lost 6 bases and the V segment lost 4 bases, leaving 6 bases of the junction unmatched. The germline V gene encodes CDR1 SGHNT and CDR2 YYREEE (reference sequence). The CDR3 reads CASSIRLAGGSNEQFF. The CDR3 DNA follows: TGTGCCAGCAGCATCCGACTAGCGGGAGGGAGCAATGAGCAGTTCTTC. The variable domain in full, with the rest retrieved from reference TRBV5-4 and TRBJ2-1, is ETGVTQSPTHLIKTRGQQVTLRCSSQSGHNTVSWYQQALGQGPQFIFQYYREEENGRGNFPPRFSGLQFPNYSSELNVNALELDDSALYLCASSIRLAGGSNEQFFGPGTRLTVL.

CDR3 sequence: CASSSVPGTGRVKLFF. CDR3 nucleotides: TGTGCCAGCAGTTCCGTCCCCGGGACAGGGAGGGTAAAACTGTTTTTT. The V call is TRBV25-1, the J call TRBJ1-4; 9 bases are a match to TRBD1. The CDR3 consists of 16 residues. CDR1 is MGHDK, CDR2 SYGVNS, per germline. V lost 5 bases, J lost 10 bases, and 14 bases stayed unmatched. Together with reference TRBV25-1 and TRBJ1-4, the CDR3 gives the full variable domain: EADIYQTPRYLVIGTGKKITLECSQTMGHDKMYWYQQDPGMELHLIHYSYGVNSTEKGDLSSESTVSRIRTEHFPLTLESARPSHTSQYLCASSSVPGTGRVKLFFGSGTQLSVL.

In DNA form, the CDR3 reads TGTGCCAGCAGACTCTATGGACAAGCGAACACTGAAGCTTTCTTT. It specifies CASRLYGQANTEAFF. This chain joins TRBV6-1 and TRBJ1-1, with D perhaps matching TRBD1 (5 bases). Germline V lookup: CDR1 MNHNS, CDR2 SASEGT. CDR3 size: 15 residues. The germline V and J ends were trimmed by 6 bases and 1 base, with 15 bases remaining between them.

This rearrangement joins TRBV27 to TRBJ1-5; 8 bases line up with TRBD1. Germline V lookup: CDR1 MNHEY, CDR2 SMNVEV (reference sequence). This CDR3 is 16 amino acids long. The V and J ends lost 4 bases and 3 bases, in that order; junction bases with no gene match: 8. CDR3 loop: CASSSRTGWTNQPQHF. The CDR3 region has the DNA TGTGCCAGCAGTTCACGGACAGGGTGGACCAATCAGCCCCAGCATTTT.

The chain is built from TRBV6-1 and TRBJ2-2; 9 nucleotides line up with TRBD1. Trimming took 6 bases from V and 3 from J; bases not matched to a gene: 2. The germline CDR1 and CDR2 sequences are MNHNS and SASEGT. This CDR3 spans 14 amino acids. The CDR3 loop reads CASRRTGDTGELFF. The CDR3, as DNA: TGTGCCAGCAGGAGGACAGGGGACACCGGGGAGCTGTTTTTT.